Following are 4 T cell receptor beta chains from one sample sequenced in a study of blood T cell repertoires in COVID-19. Libraries were prepared by immunoSEQ multiplex PCR; TCRdb keeps only in-frame clonotypes and omits some of them. The data show about 250,000 clones, 84% seen once. Specimen: peripheral blood. The receptors were sampled from a woman aged 40-49 years who had recovered from COVID-19.

CDR3 residues: CASSPRGLGGYTF. DNA for the CDR3: TGTGCCAGCAGCCCCAGGGGTTTGGGGGGCTACACCTTC. The rearrangement joins TRBV2 to TRBJ1-2; possibly TRBD1 for D (6 bases). Germline lookup yields CDR1 SNHLY and CDR2 FYNNEI. V dropped 6 bases and J dropped 8 bases, with 16 bases sitting between them. The CDR3 spans 13 residues.

J is TRBJ2-7 and V is TRBV15, with TRBD1 identical over 9 bases. Germline CDR1 and CDR2: LNHNV and YYDKDF (reference sequence). With V trimmed by 1 base and J by 6 bases, 1 base remained unmatched. The CDR3 sequence is 13 residues long. CDR3 in DNA: TGTGCCACCAGCAGAGCGACAGGGGGCGAGCAGTACTTC. Translation gives CATSRATGGEQYF. The full variable domain, rest sourced from reference TRBV15 and TRBJ2-7, is DAMVIQNPRYQVTQFGKPVTLSCSQTLNHNVMYWYQQKSSQAPKLLFHYYDKDFNNEADTPDNFQSRRPNTSFCFLDIRSPGLGDTAMYLCATSRATGGEQYFGPGTRLTVT.

CDR3 sequence (DNA): TGTGCCTGGAGCGGCAGACATAGCAATCAGCCCCAGCATTTT. It codes for CAWSGRHSNQPQHF. This chain connects TRBV30 to TRBJ1-5; unclear D gene. With 3 bases removed from V and 0 bases from J, the gap between germline ends came to 9 bases. This CDR3 spans 14 amino acids. From germline, CDR1 is GTSNPN and CDR2 SVGIG (reference sequence).

This rearrangement joins TRBV7-9 to TRBJ2-7, with a tentative D call TRBD1 (5 bases). Between the trimmed V and J ends, which lost 6 bases and 1 base, there was a span of 10 bases. There are 13 residues in the CDR3. Per germline, CDR1 SEHNR and CDR2 FQNEAQ (reference sequence). CDR3 sequence (DNA): TGTGCCAGCAGTTGGTCAGGGTCCTACGAGCAGTACTTC. It translates to CASSWSGSYEQYF. Full variable domain (missing parts from reference TRBV7-9 and TRBJ2-7): DTGVSQNPRHKITKRGQNVTFRCDPISEHNRLYWYRQTLGQGPEFLTYFQNEAQLEKSRLLSDRFSAERPKGSFSTLEIQRTEQGDSAMYLCASSWSGSYEQYFGPGTRLTVT.